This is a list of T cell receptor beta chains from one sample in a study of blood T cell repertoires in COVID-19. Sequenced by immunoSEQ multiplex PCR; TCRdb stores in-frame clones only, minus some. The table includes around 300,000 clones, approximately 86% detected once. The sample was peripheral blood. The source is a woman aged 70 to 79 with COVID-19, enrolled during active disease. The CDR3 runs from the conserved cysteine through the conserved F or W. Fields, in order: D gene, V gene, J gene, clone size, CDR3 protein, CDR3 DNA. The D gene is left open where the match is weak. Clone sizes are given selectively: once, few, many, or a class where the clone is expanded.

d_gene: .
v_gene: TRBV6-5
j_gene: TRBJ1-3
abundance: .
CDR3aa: CASSPGGENTIYF
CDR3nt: TGTGCCAGCAGTCCGGGGGGAGAGAACACCATATATTTT

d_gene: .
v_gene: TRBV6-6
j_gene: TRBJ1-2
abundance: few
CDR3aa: CASSYVAGYTF
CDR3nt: TGTGCCAGCAGTTACGTGGCTGGCTACACCTTC

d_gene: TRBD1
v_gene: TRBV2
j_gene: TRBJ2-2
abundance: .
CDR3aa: CASDRGNFGELFF
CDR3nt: TGTGCCAGCGACAGGGGGAATTTCGGGGAGCTGTTTTTT

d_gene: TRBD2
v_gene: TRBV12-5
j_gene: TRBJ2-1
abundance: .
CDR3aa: CASGLRLAVNSYNEQFF
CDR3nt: TGTGCTAGTGGTTTGCGGCTAGCGGTAAACTCCTACAATGAGCAGTTCTTC

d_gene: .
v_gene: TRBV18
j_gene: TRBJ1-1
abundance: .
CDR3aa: CASSPGHQAFF
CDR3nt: TGTGCCAGCTCACCGGGACATCAAGCTTTCTTT

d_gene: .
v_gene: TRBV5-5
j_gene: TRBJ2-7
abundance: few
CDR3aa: CASSFDSYEQYF
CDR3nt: TGTGCCAGCAGCTTCGACAGCTACGAGCAGTACTTC

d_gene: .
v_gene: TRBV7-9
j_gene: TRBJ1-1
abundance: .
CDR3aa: CASSLGIEAFF
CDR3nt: TGTGCCAGCAGCTTAGGCATCGAGGCTTTCTTT

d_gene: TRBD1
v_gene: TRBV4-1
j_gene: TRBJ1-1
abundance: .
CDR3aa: CASSQEGIGDRDTEAFF
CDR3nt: TGCGCCAGCAGCCAAGAAGGAATTGGAGACAGGGACACTGAAGCTTTCTTT

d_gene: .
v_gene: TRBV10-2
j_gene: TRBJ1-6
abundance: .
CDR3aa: CASSEWAENSPLHF
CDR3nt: TGCGCCAGCAGTGAGTGGGCTGAGAATTCACCCCTCCACTTT

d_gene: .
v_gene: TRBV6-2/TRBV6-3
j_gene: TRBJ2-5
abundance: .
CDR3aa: CASSYYRGGETQYF
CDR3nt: TGTGCCAGCAGTTACTACAGGGGAGGTGAGACCCAGTACTTC

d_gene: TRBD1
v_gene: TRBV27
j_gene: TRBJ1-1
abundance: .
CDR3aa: CASSLSGTGFRTEAFF
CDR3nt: TGTGCCAGCAGTTTATCGGGGACAGGGTTTCGGACTGAAGCTTTCTTT

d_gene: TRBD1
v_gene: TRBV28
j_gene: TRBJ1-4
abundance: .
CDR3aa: CASSFDPQGVVKLFF
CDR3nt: TGTGCCAGCAGTTTTGACCCTCAGGGGGTGGTAAAACTGTTTTTT

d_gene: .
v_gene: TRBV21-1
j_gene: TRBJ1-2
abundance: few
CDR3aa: CASSSQGASDGYTF
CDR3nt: TGTGCCAGCAGCTCACAGGGGGCGAGCGATGGCTACACCTTC

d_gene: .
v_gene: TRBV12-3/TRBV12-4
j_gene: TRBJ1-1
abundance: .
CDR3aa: CASSPSQNTEAFF
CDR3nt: TGTGCCAGCAGTCCATCACAGAACACTGAAGCTTTCTTT

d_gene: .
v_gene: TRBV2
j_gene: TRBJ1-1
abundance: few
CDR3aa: CASSYRLNTEAFF
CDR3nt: TGTGCCAGCAGTTACAGGTTAAACACTGAAGCTTTCTTT

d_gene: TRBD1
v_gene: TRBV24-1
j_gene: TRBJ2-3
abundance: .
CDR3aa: CATRDRGADTQYF
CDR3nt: TGTGCCACCAGGGACAGGGGAGCAGATACGCAGTATTTT

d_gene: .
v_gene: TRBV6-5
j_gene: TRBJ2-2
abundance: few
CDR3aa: CASRLEPGELFF
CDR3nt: TGTGCCAGCAGGTTGGAGCCCGGGGAGCTGTTTTTT

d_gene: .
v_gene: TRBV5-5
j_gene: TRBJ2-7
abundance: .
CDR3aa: CASSLVPGDEQYF
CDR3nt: TGTGCCAGCAGCTTGGTTCCCGGGGACGAGCAGTACTTC

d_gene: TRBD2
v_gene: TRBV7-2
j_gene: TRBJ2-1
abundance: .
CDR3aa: CASRLAGGSSVEQFF
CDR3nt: TGTGCCAGTAGGCTAGCGGGGGGGTCCTCAGTTGAGCAGTTCTTC

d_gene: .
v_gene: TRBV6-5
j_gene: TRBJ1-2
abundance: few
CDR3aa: CASSYSRDRIDGYTF
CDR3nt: TGTGCCAGCAGTTACTCGAGAGATAGAATTGATGGCTACACCTTC

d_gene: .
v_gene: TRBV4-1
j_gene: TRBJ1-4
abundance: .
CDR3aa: CASSQEGSPGSSEKLFF
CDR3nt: TGCGCCAGCAGCCAAGAGGGGTCGCCAGGGTCCAGTGAAAAACTGTTTTTT

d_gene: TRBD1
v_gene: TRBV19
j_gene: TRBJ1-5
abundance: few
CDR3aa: CASSVSRDRLYSTNSNQPQHF
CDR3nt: TGTGCCAGTTCCGTTAGCCGGGACAGACTTTATTCAACAAATAGCAATCAGCCCCAGCATTTT

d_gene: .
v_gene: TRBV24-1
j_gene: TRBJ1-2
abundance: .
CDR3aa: CATSDSRDYGYTF
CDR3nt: TGTGCCACCAGTGATTCCCGCGACTATGGCTACACCTTC

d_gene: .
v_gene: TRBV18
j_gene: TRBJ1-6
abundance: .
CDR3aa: CASSPDSKLPLHF
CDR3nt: TGTGCCAGCTCACCGGACAGCAAATTACCCCTCCACTTT

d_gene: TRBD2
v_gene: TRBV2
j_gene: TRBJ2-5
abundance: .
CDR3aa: CASSQRPAGGAVAETQYF
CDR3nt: TGTGCCAGCAGTCAAAGGCCAGCGGGGGGGGCCGTGGCAGAGACCCAGTACTTC

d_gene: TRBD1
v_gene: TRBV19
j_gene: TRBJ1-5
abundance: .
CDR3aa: CASSPGQGVNSNQPQHF
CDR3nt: TGTGCCAGTAGTCCGGGACAGGGGGTTAATAGCAATCAGCCCCAGCATTTT

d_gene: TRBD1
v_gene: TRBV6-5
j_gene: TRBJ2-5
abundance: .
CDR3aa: CASSPGQASQTQYF
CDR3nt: TGTGCCAGCAGCCCCGGACAGGCCAGTCAGACCCAGTACTTC

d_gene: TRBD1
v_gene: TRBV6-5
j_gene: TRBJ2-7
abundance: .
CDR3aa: CASSPHTGENNEQYF
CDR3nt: TGTGCCAGCAGTCCACATACAGGGGAGAACAACGAGCAGTACTTC

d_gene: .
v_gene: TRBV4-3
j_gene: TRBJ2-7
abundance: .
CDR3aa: CASSQDSPSASYEQYF
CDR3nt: TGCGCCAGCAGCCAAGATTCGCCTAGCGCCTCCTACGAGCAGTACTTC

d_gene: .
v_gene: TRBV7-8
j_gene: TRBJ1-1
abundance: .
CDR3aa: CASSPSESVVNTEAFF
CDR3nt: TGTGCCAGCAGCCCGTCGGAGAGTGTTGTGAACACTGAAGCTTTCTTT

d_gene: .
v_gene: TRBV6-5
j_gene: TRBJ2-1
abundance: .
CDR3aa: CASSYRGAYNEQFF
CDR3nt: TGTGCCAGCAGTTACCGGGGGGCGTACAATGAGCAGTTCTTC

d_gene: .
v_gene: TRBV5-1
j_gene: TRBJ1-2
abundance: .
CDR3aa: CASSLREGNDYGYTF
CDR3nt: TGCGCCAGCAGCTTGCGGGAGGGTAACGACTATGGCTACACCTTC

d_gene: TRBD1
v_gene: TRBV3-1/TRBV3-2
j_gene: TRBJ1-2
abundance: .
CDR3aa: CASSQGQGHNYGYTF
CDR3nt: TGTGCCAGCAGCCAAGGACAGGGGCACAACTATGGCTACACCTTC

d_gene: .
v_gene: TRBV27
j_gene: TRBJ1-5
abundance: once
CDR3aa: CASSPIMAFGNQPQHF
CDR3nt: TGTGCCAGCAGTCCAATCATGGCTTTTGGCAATCAGCCCCAGCATTTT

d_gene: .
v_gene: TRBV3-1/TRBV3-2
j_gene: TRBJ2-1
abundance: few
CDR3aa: CASSQGRYNEQFF
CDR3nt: TGTGCCAGCAGCCAGGGCAGGTACAATGAGCAGTTCTTC

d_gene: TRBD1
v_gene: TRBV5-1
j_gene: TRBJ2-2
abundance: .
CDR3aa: CASSRSGQGASANTGELFF
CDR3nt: TGCGCCAGCAGCCGATCGGGACAGGGGGCCTCAGCGAACACCGGGGAGCTGTTTTTT

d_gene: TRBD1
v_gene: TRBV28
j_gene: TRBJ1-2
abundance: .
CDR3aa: CASSSDRARGYTF
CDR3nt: TGTGCCAGCAGTTCAGACAGGGCAAGGGGCTACACCTTC

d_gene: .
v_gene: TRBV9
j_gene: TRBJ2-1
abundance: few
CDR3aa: CASSPQVGSYNEQFF
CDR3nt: TGTGCCAGCAGCCCTCAGGTCGGCTCCTACAATGAGCAGTTCTTC

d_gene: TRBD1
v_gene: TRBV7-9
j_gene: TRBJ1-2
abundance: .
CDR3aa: CASSYLTGNDVGYTF
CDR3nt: TGTGCCAGCAGCTACCTGACAGGGAACGACGTGGGCTACACCTTC

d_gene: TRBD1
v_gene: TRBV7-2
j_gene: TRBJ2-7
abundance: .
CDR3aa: CASRTTGDREQYF
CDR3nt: TGTGCCAGCAGGACTACAGGGGACAGGGAGCAGTACTTC

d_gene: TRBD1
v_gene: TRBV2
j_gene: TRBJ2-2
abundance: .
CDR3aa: CASTGTGWTGELFF
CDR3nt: TGTGCCAGCACTGGGACAGGGTGGACCGGGGAGCTGTTTTTT

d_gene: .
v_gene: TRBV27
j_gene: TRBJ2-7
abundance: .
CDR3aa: CASSLYPDPGYEQYF
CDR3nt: TGTGCCAGCAGTTTATATCCCGACCCGGGGTACGAGCAGTACTTC

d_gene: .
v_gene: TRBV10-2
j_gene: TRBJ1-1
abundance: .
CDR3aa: CATNRATMNTEAFF
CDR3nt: TGCGCCACCAACAGGGCCACGATGAACACTGAAGCTTTCTTT

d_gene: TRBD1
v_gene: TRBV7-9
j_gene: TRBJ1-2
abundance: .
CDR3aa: CASSVGQGTNYGYTF
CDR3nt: TGTGCCAGCAGCGTAGGACAGGGAACAAACTATGGCTACACCTTC

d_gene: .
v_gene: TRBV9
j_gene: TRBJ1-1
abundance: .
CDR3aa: CASTPVRGSTEAFF
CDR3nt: TGTGCCAGCACCCCAGTGAGGGGGAGTACTGAAGCTTTCTTT

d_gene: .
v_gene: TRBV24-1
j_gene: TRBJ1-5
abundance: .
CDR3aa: CATQGNQPQHF
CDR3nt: TGTGCCACCCAGGGGAATCAGCCCCAGCATTTT

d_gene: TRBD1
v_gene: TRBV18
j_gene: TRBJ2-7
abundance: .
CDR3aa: CASSHGDRVHEQYF
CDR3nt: TGTGCCAGCTCACATGGGGACAGGGTCCACGAGCAGTACTTC

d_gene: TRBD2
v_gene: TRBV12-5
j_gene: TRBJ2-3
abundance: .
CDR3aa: CASGLVILAGGSLDTQYF
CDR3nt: TGTGCTAGTGGTTTGGTTATCCTAGCGGGGGGATCCCTAGATACGCAGTATTTT

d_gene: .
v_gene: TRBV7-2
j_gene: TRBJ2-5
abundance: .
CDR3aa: CASSPIKNRVETQYF
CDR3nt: TGTGCCAGCAGTCCAATTAAAAACAGGGTCGAGACCCAGTACTTC

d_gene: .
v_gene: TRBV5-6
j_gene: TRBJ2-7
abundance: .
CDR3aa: CASGPGQSYEQYF
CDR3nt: TGTGCCAGCGGGCCGGGACAATCCTACGAGCAGTACTTC

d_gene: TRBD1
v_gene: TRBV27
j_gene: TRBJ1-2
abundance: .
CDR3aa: CASSLPKGAAVDYGYTF
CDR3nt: TGTGCCAGCAGTTTACCCAAGGGGGCGGCAGTCGACTATGGCTACACCTTC

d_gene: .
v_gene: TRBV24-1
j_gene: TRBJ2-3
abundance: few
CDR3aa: CATSTLQGRTDTQYF
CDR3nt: TGTGCCACCAGTACACTACAGGGGAGGACAGATACGCAGTATTTT

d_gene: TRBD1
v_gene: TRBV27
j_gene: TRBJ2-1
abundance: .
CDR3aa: CASSHLRDSYNEQFF
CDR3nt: TGTGCCAGCAGTCACCTCCGGGACAGCTACAATGAGCAGTTCTTC

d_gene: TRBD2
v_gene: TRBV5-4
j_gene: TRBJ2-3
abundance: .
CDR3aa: CASSPPGGDTQYF
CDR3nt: TGTGCCAGCAGCCCACCCGGGGGGGATACGCAGTATTTT

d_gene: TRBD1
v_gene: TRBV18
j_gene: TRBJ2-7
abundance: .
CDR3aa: CASSSGQGFQSEQYF
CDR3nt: TGTGCCAGCTCATCAGGACAGGGGTTTCAAAGCGAGCAGTACTTC

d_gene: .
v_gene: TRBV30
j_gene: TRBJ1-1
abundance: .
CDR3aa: CAWSGKTEAFF
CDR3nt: TGTGCCTGGAGTGGTAAAACTGAAGCTTTCTTT

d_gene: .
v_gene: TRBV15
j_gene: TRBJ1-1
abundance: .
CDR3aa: CATSRAVANTEAFF
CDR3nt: TGTGCCACCAGCAGGGCAGTTGCGAACACTGAAGCTTTCTTT

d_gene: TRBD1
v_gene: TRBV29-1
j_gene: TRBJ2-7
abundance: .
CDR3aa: CSVGQGSYEQYF
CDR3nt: TGCAGCGTGGGACAGGGCTCCTACGAGCAGTACTTC

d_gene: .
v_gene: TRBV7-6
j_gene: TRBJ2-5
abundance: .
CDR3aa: CASSHSNRTGRGTQYF
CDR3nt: TGTGCCAGCAGCCATAGCAATCGTACGGGGCGGGGGACCCAGTACTTC